This passage covers 8 T cell receptor beta chains from one sample sequenced in a study of T cell responses to AZD1222 COVID-19 vaccine (dated by TCRdb to the early 2020s). The sample's time point, from its label and the paper: about 28 days (+/-7) after the second vaccine dose. The protocol used for the library was the immunoSEQ multiplex PCR assay. TCRdb took this table from immuneACCESS and kept in-frame rearrangements with V and J called. Such tables lack part of the clones; where checked against another copy, unresolved V genes explain under half of the gap, and the rest is unexplained. The sample contains 95,000 to 110,000 clones, about 85% of them found a single time. The top ten hold approximately 4.8% of the sample. Source: peripheral blood, taken 28 days after the second AZD1222 dose. The source is an adult who received the AZD1222 COVID-19 vaccine.

The rearrangement uses TRBV6-2 or TRBV6-3 and TRBJ2-7; D not certain. V gave up 1 base and J gave up 5 bases, with 3 bases separating them. Germline V CDR1 and CDR2: MNHEY, SVGEGT. CDR3 size: 11 residues. CDR3 sequence (DNA): TGTGCCAGCAGTTACTATGACGAGCAGTACTTC. This translates into CASSYYDEQYF.

This chain links TRBV5-1 with TRBJ2-7; D could derive from TRBD1 or TRBD2 (6 bases each). This CDR3 region has 15 residues. Germline V gene sequence: CDR1 SGHRS, CDR2 YFSETQ. With 2 bases removed from V and 3 bases from J, the gap between germline ends came to 15 bases. The CDR3 reads CASSLGGQGIYEQYF. The CDR3 nucleotides read TGCGCCAGCAGCTTAGGGGGGCAGGGGATCTACGAGCAGTACTTC.

This clone was observed a few times. This chain uses TRBV27 with TRBJ1-2; possible D gene TRBD1, 5 bases. The germline gives CDR1 MNHEY, CDR2 SMNVEV (reference sequence). V was cut by 4 bases and J by 4 bases, with 10 bases left in between. This CDR3 has 13 residues. CDR3 loop: CASSYRNFYGYTF. CDR3 DNA sequence: TGTGCCAGCAGTTACAGGAATTTCTATGGCTACACCTTC.

As for this clone: Relative to the germline gene, one junction end is altered; a read error may explain this. The J gene is TRBJ1-2, the V gene TRBV2; weak D call: TRBD1 (5 bases). This CDR3 spans 13 amino acids. The V gene's germline CDR1 is SNHLY and CDR2 FYNNEI. The CDR3 protein is CASSDGTGTSFSF. The CDR3 DNA reads as TGTGCCAGCAGTGATGGGACTGGGACGAGTTTTAGCTTC.

V is TRBV19 and J is TRBJ2-7, with 7 bases matching TRBD1. This CDR3 is built from 16 residues. The V segment lost 5 bases and the J segment 7 bases; nucleotides outside the gene matches: 17. CDR1 is LNHDA and CDR2 is SQIVND in the germline V gene (reference sequence). The CDR3 bases are TGTGCCAGTAGTTTACCAGGGGGTCCCTCCCCGAGAGAGCAGTACTTC. Amino acid sequence: CASSLPGGPSPREQYF.

The CDR3 coding sequence is TGTGCCAGCAGCTTAGTAGGGCCCGGCAATTCACCCCTCCACTTT. Residues: CASSLVGPGNSPLHF. The chain combines TRBV7-9 with TRBJ1-6; D remains unclear. CDR1 is SEHNR and CDR2 is FQNEAQ in the germline V gene (reference sequence). Trimming removed 1 base at V and 7 bases at J, with 11 bases between. The CDR3 runs 15 residues.

This clone was observed a few times. The CDR3 region is CASSLNGGYGNTIYF. The CDR3 nucleotides read TGTGCCAGCAGCTTAAACGGGGGCTATGGAAACACCATATATTTT. V and J are TRBV7-3 and TRBJ1-3; D possibly corresponds to TRBD1 (6 bases). The CDR3 is 15 amino acids. Trimming stripped 1 base from V and 3 bases from J, with 10 bases between. Germline V CDR1 and CDR2: SGHTA, FQGTGA.

This clone was recorded only once. The chain carries TRBV6-6 and TRBJ2-1; the D is unclear. CDR1 and CDR2 (germline): MNHNY, SVGAGI (reference sequence). The CDR3 spans 11 residues. V dropped 2 bases and J dropped 8 bases, with 4 bases sitting between them. CDR3 residues: CASSYGDEQFF. In DNA, the CDR3 is TGTGCCAGCAGTTACGGCGATGAGCAGTTCTTC.